One and the same sample provided the 22 T cell receptor beta chains below, sequenced in a study of CD8+CD57+ T cells in acquired aplastic anemia. CDR3 and TCR beta VDJ profiling relied on a genomic DNA template. A single record per CDR3 protein comes from TCRdb applying MiXCR to the reads. The table shows around 430,000 distinct CDR3 sequences, with over 25% occurring only once. Before being chosen for sequencing, patients had shown CD8+CD57+ cell expansion by flow cytometry. Sequencing was performed on sorted CD4+, CD8+, or CD8+CD57+ T cells (not recorded which) from PBMCs. Source of these receptors: a human donor with aplastic anemia.

At least ten counts were recorded for this clonotype. The gene calls are TRBV29-1 and TRBJ1-1, with D possibly TRBD1 on 5 matching bases. The CDR3 sequence is 13 residues long. Germline V gene data show CDR1 as SQVTM and CDR2 as ANQGSEA. Trimming removed 6 bases from V and 1 base from J, with 12 bases in between. CDR3: CSVRGTTNTEAFF. In DNA form, the CDR3 reads TGCAGCGTAAGGGGCACTACGAACACTGAAGCTTTCTTT.

In its sample, this clonotype was seen many times. This sequence joins TRBV10-3 and TRBJ2-1; D not certain. V dropped 2 bases and J dropped 3 bases, with 11 bases sitting between them. Germline lookup yields CDR1 ENHRY and CDR2 SYGVKD. This CDR3 contains 15 residues. DNA for the CDR3: TGTGCCATCAGTGAGGATGGAGACTTCTACAATGAGCAGTTCTTC. Its protein is CAISEDGDFYNEQFF.

The table lists this clonotype with many counts. The chain has TRBV7-8 and TRBJ1-5; no clear D gene. V was pared by 0 bases and J by 7 bases, with 7 bases between. Looked up from germline, CDR1 is SGHVS and CDR2 is FQNEAQ. The CDR3 contains 13 residues. CDR3 sequence reads: CASSLAKLQPQHF. The CDR3, as DNA: TGTGCCAGCAGCTTAGCGAAGCTGCAGCCCCAGCATTTT.

Ten or more counts support this clonotype. The chain is built from TRBV2 and TRBJ2-1; D uncertain. V dropped 2 bases and J dropped 2 bases, with 10 bases sitting between them. The CDR3 extends over 15 amino acids. Germline V gene lookup returns CDR1 SNHLY and CDR2 FYNNEI. CDR3 residues: CASSESQAAYNEQFF. CDR3 in DNA: TGTGCCAGCAGTGAATCCCAGGCCGCCTACAATGAGCAGTTCTTC.

This clonotype came up many times. This chain connects TRBV19 to TRBJ1-5; D is unclear. The CDR3 contains 15 residues. Germline V gene sequence: CDR1 LNHDA, CDR2 SQIVND (reference sequence). V was trimmed by 2 bases and J by 6 bases, leaving 14 bases between them. In DNA, the CDR3 is TGTGCCAGTAGTATAAGAGCGGACCCAGGTCAGCCCCAGCATTTT. Translated, it gives CASSIRADPGQPQHF.

This clonotype was observed a handful of times. The chain uses TRBV28 and TRBJ1-2; no reliable D call. Trimming left V 2 bases short and J 4 bases short, with 11 bases between. The CDR3 is 14 residues long. Germline lookup yields CDR1 MDHEN and CDR2 SYDVKM. The CDR3 reads CASSLSAWGYGYTF. The CDR3 DNA is TGTGCCAGCAGTTTAAGCGCTTGGGGCTATGGCTACACCTTC.

This chain joins TRBV4-1 and TRBJ2-2; 8 bases map to TRBD1. The V gene's germline CDR1 is MGHRA and CDR2 YSYEKL. V was pared by 2 bases and J by 6 bases, with 5 bases of the junction left unmatched. The CDR3 is made up of 15 amino acids. The CDR3 spells CASSQLVQGAGELFF. CDR3 coding DNA: TGCGCCAGCAGCCAACTCGTACAGGGGGCCGGGGAGCTGTTTTTT.

V and J are TRBV25-1 and TRBJ1-6; 9 bases are a match to TRBD1. V shed 11 bases, J shed 10 bases, and the junction held 12 bases outside the gene matches. Per germline, CDR1 MGHDK and CDR2 SYGVNS. This CDR3 is built from 14 residues. CDR3 sequence (DNA): TGTGCCCAGCCGACAGGGGGTGGAGGATCACCCCTCCACTTT. Residues: CAQPTGGGGSPLHF.

The V and J genes are TRBV25-1 and TRBJ1-2; TRBD1 matches at 7 bases. The ends lost 5 bases at V and 6 bases at J; junction bases unmatched: 24. Germline CDR1 MGHDK, CDR2 SYGVNS. This CDR3 contains 19 residues. CDR3 coding DNA: TGTGCCAGCAGTCAACAGTGGGACAGTAAAAAGATGGGGTTCGATGGCTACACCTTC. Its translation is CASSQQWDSKKMGFDGYTF.

This clonotype has ten or more counts. The chain recombines TRBV9 with TRBJ2-7; TRBD1 agrees at 7 bases. The germline gives CDR1 SGDLS, CDR2 YYNGEE. V trimming: 2 bases; J trimming: 2 bases; junction bases outside the gene matches: 4. There are 14 residues in the CDR3. CDR3 sequence: CASSVGDRPYEQYF. The DNA of the CDR3 is TGTGCCAGCAGCGTCGGGGACAGACCCTACGAGCAGTACTTC.

This clonotype has a single count. The V gene is TRBV24-1, the J gene TRBJ2-5, with 14 nucleotides matching TRBD2. The junction had 2 bases not matched to a gene; V was cut back by 1 base and J by 5 bases. CDR1 is KGHDR and CDR2 is SFDVKD in the germline V gene. The CDR3 has 16 residues. CDR3 residues: CATSDLGLAGGETQYF. The CDR3 DNA reads as TGTGCCACCAGTGATTTAGGACTAGCGGGGGGCGAGACCCAGTACTTC.

The rearrangement links TRBV6-2 or TRBV6-3 to TRBJ1-1, with D maybe TRBD1 (5 bases). The CDR3 consists of 14 residues. V was trimmed by 6 bases and J by 1 base, leaving 12 bases between them. In germline, CDR1 is MNHEY, CDR2 SVGEGT. The CDR3 nucleotides read TGTGCCAGCAGCCCAGGGTTCGCGAACACTGAAGCTTTCTTT. It translates to CASSPGFANTEAFF.

The CDR3, as DNA: TGTGCCACCAGCAGAGGAATAGATGGGACCCAGTACTTC. Protein: CATSRGIDGTQYF. The V and J genes are TRBV15 and TRBJ2-5; D unresolved. The CDR3 loop spans 13 amino acids. Trimming took off 1 base at V and 7 bases at J, with 10 bases between the two ends. Germline CDR1 is LNHNV and CDR2 is YYDKDF (reference sequence).

This clonotype has at least ten counts. The V call is TRBV7-9, the J call TRBJ2-5, with no clear D. CDR1 and CDR2 from the germline V gene are SEHNR and FQNEAQ (reference sequence). V was clipped by 4 bases and J by 3 bases, with 6 bases between them. This CDR3 region has 12 residues. The CDR3 reads CASSYREETQYF. The CDR3 DNA reads TGTGCCAGCAGCTACAGAGAAGAGACCCAGTACTTC.

Written as DNA, the CDR3 is TGCAGTGCTAGAGAACCACGGGGTAGGAACACCGGGGAGCTGTTTTTT. Protein: CSAREPRGRNTGELFF. The chain has TRBV20-1 and TRBJ2-2; tentative D call: TRBD2 (5 bases). CDR3 length: 16 amino acids. Germline V CDR1 and CDR2: DFQATT, SNEGSKA (reference sequence). V lost 0 bases, J lost 1 base, and 12 bases lay in between.

The chain is built from TRBV9 and TRBJ2-5; a weak D match, TRBD1 (5 bases). Trimming removed 0 bases at V and 5 bases at J, with 14 bases between. The CDR3 has 15 residues. Germline-derived CDR1 and CDR2 are SGDLS and YYNGEE. The CDR3 is CASSVDSGPGETQYF. The CDR3 DNA reads TGTGCCAGCAGCGTAGATTCAGGGCCCGGGGAGACCCAGTACTTC. Looking up the rest from reference TRBV9 and TRBJ2-5 gives the full variable domain: DSGVTQTPKHLITATGQRVTLRCSPRSGDLSVYWYQQSLDQGLQFLIQYYNGEERAKGNILERFSAQQFPDLHSELNLSSLELGDSALYFCASSVDSGPGETQYFGPGTRLLVL.

A few counts support this clonotype. The gene calls are TRBV6-1 and TRBJ1-5; TRBD1 might be the D (5 bases). V was trimmed by 6 bases and J by 0 bases, leaving 21 bases between them. Germline CDR1 is MNHNS and CDR2 is SASEGT. This CDR3 is built from 18 residues. The CDR3 sequence is CASSPRFGTFSSNQPQHF. For the CDR3, the DNA is TGTGCCAGCAGCCCAAGATTTGGGACTTTTTCTAGCAATCAGCCCCAGCATTTT.

This clonotype showed up just once. The chain has TRBV14 and TRBJ2-1; D not resolved. The length of the CDR3 is 14 residues. V was clipped by 2 bases and J by 6 bases, with 11 bases between them. The germline V gene has CDR1 SGHDN and CDR2 FVKESK. The DNA of the CDR3 is TGTGCCAGCAGCCAATCTAAGTCCCGCAATGAGCAGTTCTTC. Its translation is CASSQSKSRNEQFF.

This chain uses TRBV2 with TRBJ1-2; D uncertain. Trimming stripped 4 bases from V and 4 bases from J, with 16 bases between. Per germline, CDR1 SNHLY and CDR2 FYNNEI. CDR3 length: 15 residues. The CDR3 nucleotides are TGTGCCAGCAGTGTGCGACGGGAGGGTCCCTATGGCTACACCTTC. This encodes CASSVRREGPYGYTF.

This clonotype was seen at least ten times. The chain has TRBV10-3 and TRBJ1-3; perhaps TRBD1 as D (6 bases). CDR1 and CDR2 (germline): ENHRY, SYGVKD. CDR3 length equals 17 residues. The V gene lost 0 bases and the J gene lost 0 bases, with 12 bases spanning the gap. CDR3 DNA: TGTGCCATCAGTGAGTCAAGGGGGAGGTCCTCTGGAAACACCATATATTTT. Amino acids: CAISESRGRSSGNTIYF.

The V and J genes are TRBV6-2 or TRBV6-3 and TRBJ2-4; D is undetermined. CDR1 and CDR2 (germline): MNHEY, SVGEGT. The ends were cut back, 2 bases at V and 7 bases at J, with 24 bases in the middle. The CDR3 loop spans 18 amino acids. The CDR3 coding sequence is TGTGCCAGCAGTTACCCCAATAACGCGGACCAAAGGGTCAACATTCAGTACTTC. It yields the protein CASSYPNNADQRVNIQYF.

This clonotype came up a few times. V is TRBV4-1 and J is TRBJ1-2; D gene unclear. The V gene's germline CDR1 is MGHRA and CDR2 YSYEKL. This CDR3 has 16 amino acids. The ends were cut back, 0 bases at V and 3 bases at J, with 14 bases in the middle. CDR3 in DNA: TGCGCCAGCAGCCAAGATCTTCCGGCTGGGGACTATGGCTACACCTTC. Its translation: CASSQDLPAGDYGYTF.